Following are 3 T cell receptor beta chains from one sample sequenced in a study of T cells in Graves' hyperthyroidism and ophthalmopathy. Amplified TCR beta CDR3 regions came from RNA transcripts. Primed by the HTBI set, a first-round RT-PCR was run on the TCR CDR3. Each CDR3 protein is one row after TCRdb ran MiXCR on the multiplex PCR reads. The sample holds roughly 420,000 distinct CDR3 sequences, about an eighth seen once. Sequencing used blood. The receptors here all came from a woman under 30 with Graves' hyperthyroidism.

As regards this clonotype: This could be a read error, since a much larger clone is one nucleotide away. The CDR3 sequence is CASSSRGFDEQSF. CDR3 DNA sequence: TGTGCCAGCAGCTCCAGGGGATTCGATGAGCAGTCCTTC. V gene TRBV5-6 combines with J gene TRBJ2-1; D perhaps matches TRBD1 (6 bases). CDR3 length: 13 amino acids. Germline V gene lookup returns CDR1 SGHDT and CDR2 YYEEEE.

This clonotype came up a few times. The chain uses TRBV20-1 and TRBJ2-7; TRBD2 matches 10 bases. The CDR3 has 14 residues. Germline CDR1 is DFQATT and CDR2 is SNEGSKA (reference sequence). Germline trimming cut 2 bases from V and 6 bases from J; bases unmatched to any gene: 7. CDR3 protein: CSARPGLADSEQYF. The CDR3 nucleotides are TGCAGTGCTAGACCAGGACTAGCGGATTCCGAGCAGTACTTC.

This clonotype was counted many times. The rearrangement links TRBV9 to TRBJ1-5; D is undetermined. V dropped 4 bases and J dropped 3 bases, with 11 bases sitting between them. The CDR3 extends over 14 amino acids. CDR1 SGDLS and CDR2 YYNGEE come from the germline V gene. CDR3 sequence: CASSREGINQPQHF. The CDR3 region has the DNA TGTGCCAGCAGCAGGGAAGGGATCAATCAGCCCCAGCATTTT.